This T cell receptor beta chain was sequenced for a study of blood T cell repertoires in COVID-19 (dated by TCRdb to 2018 to 2020). Turning to the overall study: Samples covering the acute and convalescent phases of COVID-19 were provided by collaborators in the United States, Italy and Spain. The samples were drawn from the first 160 participants of the ongoing ImmuneRACE study and from under 1,500 subjects provided by 6 global collaborators. A freely available public database, intended as a resource for researchers studying the immune response to SARS-CoV-2, is where the repertoires were released. The prospective study material was composed of cDNA or gDNA derived from T cells, B-cell-depleted T cells, or PBMCs. Where available, HLA class I and class II types were obtained from metadata supplied by the sample provider rather than from assay-based typing. Deeply sampled blood TCRbeta repertoires from subjects exposed to, actively infected with, or recovered from COVID-19 were included in the dataset. Nearly every sample came with metadata listing a de-identified subject ID, COVID-19 status, age in years and sex.

TCRbeta CDR3 regions were amplified from genomic DNA by means of the immunoSEQ Assay, a bias-controlled multiplex PCR. The original methods were these. The number of nucleated cells in each sample was estimated by amplification of reference gene primers within the assay. To quantify the absolute abundance of each unique TCRbeta CDR3 rearrangement, sequence reads were collapsed and filtered. Productive Simpson clonality was computed per sample as the square root of Simpson's diversity index over productive rearrangements. TCRdb limited this immuneACCESS table to in-frame rearrangements with V and J called. A share of clones is missing; checked studies link under half to unresolved V genes, and the rest is unexplained. The DNA was the basis for D and trimming; V, J and clone size are from that table. The sample table records approximately 150,000 clones; roughly 88% of these occur just once. Roughly a tenth of the sample belongs to the ten largest clones.

About this clone itself: Its antigen is not yet known. No quality values exist for individual bases; no much larger clone is one base distant.

V loses 3 bases at its end and J loses 6 bases; junction bases beyond the gene matches: 5. Taken from the germline V gene, the CDR1 and CDR2 loops are SGHRS and YFSETQ. Counted from cysteine to phenylalanine, this CDR3 has 14 amino acids. Only CDR3 DNA remains: 42 bases, in frame from the first base. The paper's findings and limits, for the study overall: How much clinical and demographic metadata was included differed by source and by participant, and the metadata was provided uncurated.

Collaborating institutions collected whole blood in K2EDTA tubes following their own protocols. For TCRbeta analysis, collaborators shipped samples as frozen whole blood, isolated PBMCs, or DNA extracted from either of those sample types. Recombination joined TRBV5-1 with TRBJ2-1; 8 of the junction bases match TRBD2. The receptor was derived from a man aged 55 to 70 with active or convalescent COVID-19. Source material: peripheral blood. The CDR3 region: CASSSRTSPNEQFF. The bases are TGCGCCAGCAGCTCCCGGACTAGCCCCAATGAGCAGTTCTTC.